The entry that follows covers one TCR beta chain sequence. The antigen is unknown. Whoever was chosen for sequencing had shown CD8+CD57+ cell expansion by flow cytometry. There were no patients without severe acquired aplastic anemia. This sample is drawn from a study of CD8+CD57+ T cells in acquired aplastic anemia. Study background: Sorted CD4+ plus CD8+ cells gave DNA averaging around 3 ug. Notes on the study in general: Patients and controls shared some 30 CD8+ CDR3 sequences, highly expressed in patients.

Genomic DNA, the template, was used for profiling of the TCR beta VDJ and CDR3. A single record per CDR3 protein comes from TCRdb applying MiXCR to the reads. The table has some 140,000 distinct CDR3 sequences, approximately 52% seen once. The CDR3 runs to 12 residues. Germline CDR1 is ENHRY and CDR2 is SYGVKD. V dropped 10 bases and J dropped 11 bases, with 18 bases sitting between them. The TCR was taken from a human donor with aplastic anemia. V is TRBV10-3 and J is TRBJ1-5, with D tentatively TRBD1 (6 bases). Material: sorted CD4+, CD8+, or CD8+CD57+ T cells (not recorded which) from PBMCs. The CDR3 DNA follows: TGTGCCAGCTACGGGGGCGAAGAGACCCAGCATTTT. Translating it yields CASYGGEETQHF.